This T cell receptor (beta chain) was obtained from a study of CD8 T cells in Susac syndrome. The germline V gene has CDR1 MGHRA and CDR2 YSYEKL. V dropped 4 bases and J dropped 0 bases, with 10 bases sitting between them. This CDR3 is built from 15 residues. Reverse transcription of roughly 0.5 to 1 ug RNA was carried out with random hexamers. From the immunoSEQ multiplex PCR reads, TCRdb called clonotypes with MiXCR, one entry per CDR3 protein. Among some 150,000 distinct CDR3 sequences listed, roughly 96% were seen once. TCR beta sequencing covered blood CD8+ and CD4+ T cells. The multiple sclerosis control group consisted of treatment-naive patients whose relapsing-remitting disease, which was either stable or active, fulfilled revised McDonald criteria.

The clonotype comes from a human donor with multiple sclerosis. The sample consisted of CD8+ T cells from PBMCs. This chain joins TRBV4-1 and TRBJ1-3; no firm D call. DNA of the CDR3: TGCGCCAGCAGCCTTCCAAGCTACTCTGGAAACACCATATATTTT. Protein sequence: CASSLPSYSGNTIYF.